This TCR beta chain is from a study of T-cell reconstitution after alpha-beta-depleted transplantation in children. Study results and caveats: Where alpha-beta T cells came from about two months after transplant was reportedly several hundred expanded graft clones. T-cell numbers and diversity, one year after transplant, stemmed largely from T cells that were newly produced.

Preparing the TCRbeta library involved the use of unique molecular identifiers. TCRdb independently ran MiXCR on the PCR reads; one entry per CDR3 protein. The data contain approximately 300,000 distinct CDR3 sequences, roughly 8.2% of them singletons. As regards this clonotype: The antigen remains unidentified.

The specimen was peripheral blood, collected 360 days after TCRalphabeta/CD19-depleted stem cell transplant. The sequence came from a female patient aged 2-10 years who had a stem cell transplant for Fanconi anemia, so the T cells may come from the graft donor.

The CDR3 coding sequence is TGCGCCAGCAGCTTGGAAGGGGTGTGGGAGACCCAGTACTTC. Amino acids: CASSLEGVWETQYF. The V call is TRBV5-1, the J call TRBJ2-5, with D maybe TRBD1 (5 bases). This CDR3 has 14 amino acids. Germline CDR1 is SGHRS and CDR2 is YFSETQ. The germline V and J ends were trimmed by 0 bases and 5 bases, with 11 bases remaining between them.